This T cell receptor beta chain was documented in a study of radiation and T cells in renal cell carcinoma. The sample's time point: blood 2 weeks post-SBRT. Treatment described: 15 Gy SBRT to primary tumor, nephrectomy 4 weeks later. The CDR3 consists of 16 residues. Germline V gives CDR1 MNHEY, CDR2 SVGAGI. The ends were cut back, 2 bases at V and 5 bases at J, with 19 bases in the middle. TCRdb's table, derived via immunoSEQ multiplex PCR, lists solely in-frame clones and lacks some. This repertoire shows about 120,000 clones, approximately 75% found once; its top ten account for approximately 2%. The input for sequencing was blood, taken from a patient whose treatment included radiotherapy and nephrectomy. The rearrangement uses TRBV6-5 and TRBJ2-7; D perhaps matches TRBD2 (5 bases). The receptor's source is an older woman with renal cell carcinoma. The CDR3: CASSYSAGLSGDEQYF. In DNA, the CDR3 is TGTGCCAGCAGTTACAGTGCCGGACTGTCTGGGGACGAGCAGTACTTC.